A single sample is the source of the 3 T cell receptor beta chains below, sequenced in a study of blood T cell repertoires in COVID-19. TCRdb's copy holds only in-frame clones and misses some; the assay was immunoSEQ multiplex PCR. Of approximately 450,000 clones listed, over 75% are singletons. Specimen: PBMCs or T cells enriched from blood (not recorded which). The source of these receptors is a man younger than 45 who had recovered from COVID-19.

This chain links TRBV2 with TRBJ1-4; the match to TRBD1 covers 10 bases. The J segment lost 7 bases and the V segment lost 6 bases, leaving 5 bases of the junction unmatched. This CDR3 is 14 amino acids long. The germline V gene has CDR1 SNHLY and CDR2 FYNNEI. The DNA of the CDR3 is TGTGCCAGCAGCCGGACAGGGGGAAGTGAAAAACTGTTTTTT. Translation gives CASSRTGGSEKLFF. The variable domain in full, with the rest retrieved from reference TRBV2 and TRBJ1-4, is EPEVTQTPSHQVTQMGQEVILRCVPISNHLYFYWYRQILGQKVEFLVSFYNNEISEKSEIFDDQFSVERPDGSNFTLKIRSTKLEDSAMYFCASSRTGGSEKLFFGSGTQLSVL.

The V call is TRBV29-1, the J call TRBJ2-3; tentative D call: TRBD1 (6 bases). The CDR3 is 15 residues long. Trimming shortened V by 4 bases and J by 0 bases, and 14 bases separated the two germline ends. The germline gives CDR1 SQVTM, CDR2 ANQGSEA. This CDR3 is CSVGVGQTSTDTQYF. For the CDR3, the DNA is TGCAGCGTTGGGGTGGGACAAACTAGCACAGATACGCAGTATTTT.

The rearrangement uses TRBV19 and TRBJ1-5; D gene uncertain. This CDR3 has 14 residues. Trimming took 3 bases from V and 4 from J, leaving 10 bases between them. The germline gives CDR1 LNHDA, CDR2 SQIVND (reference sequence). CDR3 in amino acids: CASSMVGFNQPQHF. The CDR3 DNA sequence: TGTGCCAGTAGTATGGTCGGTTTTAATCAGCCCCAGCATTTT.